The rows below give T cell receptor beta chains drawn from one sample of a study of identical twins. TCRdb re-derived calls from the 5' RACE reads in MiXCR, one entry per CDR3 protein. The repertoire holds hundreds of thousands of distinct CDR3 sequences, with about 9.4% as singletons. This sample also appeared in a second study, on yellow fever vaccine responses in identical twins.

Sequencing was carried out using PBMCs. These receptors all stem from a woman between 18 and 29 years old in good health. Both conserved end residues are part of each CDR3. D genes are given only for firm matches. Rows give clone size only sometimes, using once, few, many, or a class for an expanded clone.

length	V	J	size	D	CDR3	DNA
16	TRBV7-2	TRBJ2-2	-	TRBD1	CASSLALRGRPGELFF	TGTGCCAGCAGCTTAGCGCTAAGGGGGCGCCCCGGGGAGCTGTTTTTT
18	TRBV11-2	TRBJ2-3	-	TRBD2	CASSLKAGLGGGQDTQYF	TGTGCCAGCAGCTTAAAGGCGGGTCTCGGCGGGGGGCAAGATACGCAGTATTTT
15	TRBV7-2	TRBJ2-5	once	-	CASSPPTGGSETQYF	TGTGCCAGCAGCCCTCCCACGGGGGGCTCAGAGACCCAGTACTTC
16	TRBV20-1	TRBJ2-3	few	-	CSATPSRDTGTDTQYF	TGCAGTGCTACACCATCCCGGGACACGGGCACAGATACGCAGTATTTT
14	TRBV10-1	TRBJ2-3	few	-	CASSETPVPDTQYF	TGCGCCAGCAGTGAGACGCCAGTTCCAGATACGCAGTATTTT
15	TRBV7-9	TRBJ2-2	-	-	CASSLKDYNTGELFF	TGTGCCAGCAGCTTAAAAGACTACAACACCGGGGAGCTGTTTTTT
13	TRBV2	TRBJ1-1	many	-	CASSPSSRREAFF	TGTGCCAGCAGCCCCTCATCACGCAGGGAAGCTTTCTTT
15	TRBV7-9	TRBJ2-1	-	TRBD2	CASSFSGRAYNEQFF	TGTGCCAGCAGCTTTAGCGGGAGGGCATACAATGAGCAGTTCTTC
14	TRBV11-2	TRBJ2-5	few	-	CASSSGWVQETQYF	TGTGCCAGCAGCTCCGGATGGGTTCAAGAGACCCAGTACTTC
11	TRBV12-3/TRBV12-4	TRBJ2-7	many	-	CASSLKDEQYF	TGTGCCAGCAGTTTAAAGGACGAGCAGTACTTC
19	TRBV27	TRBJ2-7	few	TRBD2	CASSLSMGLAGGKTYEQYF	TGTGCCAGCAGTTTATCGATGGGACTAGCGGGGGGGAAAACCTACGAGCAGTACTTC
12	TRBV7-8	TRBJ2-7	-	-	CASSPSIYEQYF	TGTGCCAGCAGCCCTAGCATTTACGAGCAGTACTTC
15	TRBV13	TRBJ2-4	-	-	CASSLGRLAKNIQYF	TGTGCCAGCAGCTTAGGTCGGCTAGCCAAAAACATTCAGTACTTC
15	TRBV27	TRBJ2-1	-	-	CASSLGGAARNEQFF	TGTGCCAGCAGTTTGGGGGGGGCTGCTAGGAATGAGCAGTTCTTC
14	TRBV5-1	TRBJ1-1	many	-	CASSLEGAPSDAFF	TGCGCCAGCAGCTTGGAAGGGGCCCCCTCGGACGCTTTCTTT
13	TRBV29-1	TRBJ2-3	-	-	CSVEKATGGTQYF	TGCAGCGTTGAAAAGGCCACCGGAGGTACGCAGTATTTT
12	TRBV29-1	TRBJ2-2	few	TRBD2	CSAGGKTGELFF	TGCAGCGCGGGGGGGAAGACCGGGGAGCTGTTTTTT
14	TRBV30	TRBJ2-2	-	-	CAWSVRGGGGELFF	TGTGCCTGGAGTGTACGAGGGGGTGGCGGGGAGCTGTTTTTT
17	TRBV19	TRBJ2-2	few	-	CASLSQWGGANTGELFF	TGTGCCAGCTTAAGCCAATGGGGCGGAGCCAACACCGGGGAGCTGTTTTTT
20	TRBV12-3/TRBV12-4	TRBJ2-7	many	TRBD2	CASSKTPVGTSGGSSYEQYF	TGTGCCAGCAGCAAAACACCCGTTGGGACTAGCGGGGGGAGCTCCTACGAGCAGTACTTC
19	TRBV11-1	TRBJ2-6	-	-	CASSPRTGIPSPGANVLTF	TGTGCCAGCAGCCCAAGAACAGGGATACCTTCCCCTGGGGCCAACGTCCTGACTTTC
16	TRBV2	TRBJ1-4	-	-	CASSEAVVDRVEKLFF	TGTGCCAGCAGTGAGGCAGTCGTCGATAGGGTGGAAAAACTGTTTTTT
16	TRBV29-1	TRBJ1-2	-	-	CSVEDGPSKPNYGYTF	TGCAGCGTTGAAGACGGCCCAAGCAAACCTAACTATGGCTACACCTTC
13	TRBV20-1	TRBJ2-2	few	-	CSAWTGTTGELFF	TGCAGTGCCTGGACGGGAACAACCGGGGAGCTGTTTTTT
14	TRBV28	TRBJ2-1	-	-	CASSLRGWSNEQFF	TGTGCCAGCAGTTTAAGGGGATGGTCCAATGAGCAGTTCTTC
15	TRBV10-3	TRBJ2-2	few	TRBD2	CAISPGELAGGELFF	TGTGCCATCTCTCCAGGCGAGCTAGCGGGGGGGGAGCTGTTTTTT
13	TRBV20-1	TRBJ2-5	few	-	CSARQTGRETQYF	TGCAGTGCTAGGCAGACAGGTCGAGAGACCCAGTACTTC
16	TRBV6-5	TRBJ1-1	many	-	CASSYDVIRDPLEAFF	TGTGCCAGCAGTTACGACGTCATCCGGGATCCGCTAGAAGCTTTCTTT
20	TRBV5-6	TRBJ2-3	-	TRBD1	CASSLGNRGQGSLFTDTQYF	TGTGCCAGCAGCTTGGGAAACCGGGGACAGGGGTCTCTTTTCACAGATACGCAGTATTTT
13	TRBV3-1	TRBJ2-2	-	-	CASSQGVGGELFF	TGTGCCAGCAGCCAAGGCGTTGGCGGGGAGCTGTTTTTT
11	TRBV19	TRBJ1-1	-	-	CASGFAGEAFF	TGTGCCAGTGGATTTGCAGGTGAAGCTTTCTTT
15	TRBV7-6	TRBJ1-2	many	-	CASSPSVGGNYGYTF	TGTGCCAGCAGCCCCTCCGTGGGGGGTAACTATGGCTACACCTTC
15	TRBV3-1	TRBJ2-1	few	-	CASSQGIELSDEQFF	TGTGCCAGCAGCCAAGGTATCGAGCTCAGCGATGAGCAGTTCTTC
18	TRBV6-5	TRBJ1-1	few	-	CASSLPEKGGGWTTEAFF	TGTGCCAGCAGTTTGCCGGAGAAGGGGGGAGGTTGGACCACTGAAGCTTTCTTT
12	TRBV20-1	TRBJ2-2	many	-	CSARTGQEKLFF	TGCAGTGCTAGGACAGGCCAGGAGAAGCTGTTTTTT
15	TRBV29-1	TRBJ2-5	-	TRBD1	CSVEVEKGGKETQYF	TGCAGCGTTGAGGTGGAGAAAGGGGGCAAAGAGACCCAGTACTTC
16	TRBV5-1	TRBJ2-4	few	TRBD2	CASSTEGTSGPGAQYF	TGCGCCAGCAGCACGGAGGGGACTAGCGGGCCGGGTGCTCAGTACTTC
12	TRBV12-3/TRBV12-4	TRBJ1-6	-	-	CASRYDSSPLHF	TGTGCCAGCAGGTACGACAGTTCCCCCCTCCACTTT
15	TRBV2	TRBJ2-3	many	-	CASSVSLASSDTQYF	TGTGCCAGCAGTGTCAGTCTTGCTAGCTCGGATACGCAGTATTTT
15	TRBV12-3/TRBV12-4	TRBJ2-7	few	-	CASSLGQGIYYEQYF	TGTGCCAGCAGTTTAGGGCAGGGGATATACTACGAGCAGTACTTC
11	TRBV5-6	TRBJ2-3	many	-	CASSLMDTQYF	TGTGCCAGCAGCTTGATGGATACGCAGTATTTT
16	TRBV5-1	TRBJ2-2	-	TRBD2	CASSLVTSDYTGELFF	TGCGCCAGCAGCTTGGTGACTAGCGACTACACCGGGGAGCTGTTTTTT
14	TRBV12-3/TRBV12-4	TRBJ2-5	many	TRBD1	CASSNHYRGETQYF	TGTGCCAGCAGTAACCATTACAGGGGTGAGACCCAGTACTTC
15	TRBV20-1	TRBJ2-3	-	-	CSARDWGTSTDTQYF	TGCAGTGCTAGAGATTGGGGCACAAGCACAGATACGCAGTATTTT
16	TRBV6-1	TRBJ2-1	many	TRBD1	CASSGYRDRGSNEQFF	TGTGCCAGCAGTGGTTACCGGGACAGGGGGAGCAATGAGCAGTTCTTC
15	TRBV4-2	TRBJ2-5	-	-	CASSQFDHGQETQYF	TGTGCCAGCAGCCAATTTGACCACGGACAAGAGACCCAGTACTTC
17	TRBV5-1	TRBJ2-2	-	TRBD2	CASSPGTRINKTGELFF	TGCGCCAGCAGCCCTGGGACTAGAATAAATAAAACCGGGGAGCTGTTTTTT
16	TRBV14	TRBJ1-2	-	TRBD1	CASSQDSKGAYYGYTF	TGTGCCAGCAGCCAAGATTCGAAGGGGGCGTACTATGGCTACACCTTC
16	TRBV24-1	TRBJ2-7	few	TRBD1	CATSDSNQDRGVEQYF	TGTGCCACCAGTGATTCTAATCAGGACAGGGGAGTCGAGCAGTACTTC
14	TRBV7-2	TRBJ2-7	few	TRBD2	CASSFGLAAGEQYF	TGTGCCAGCAGCTTCGGACTAGCGGCGGGGGAGCAGTACTTC